Below, 30 T cell receptor beta chains from the same sample are listed, as sequenced in a study of T cell repertoires in cytomegalovirus infection. TCRdb reanalysed the reads using MiXCR and keeps one entry per CDR3 protein. This repertoire shows hundreds of thousands of distinct CDR3 sequences, about 24% found once; its top ten account for around 7.6%. The sequencing sample was made of CD8+ T cells from PBMCs. The origin of the receptors is a human donor in good health (CMV status not recorded). Some clones in this sample may be carry-over from other donors' samples.

This clonotype came up once. J is TRBJ2-7 and V is TRBV28, with D possibly TRBD2 on 6 matching bases. This CDR3 has 15 amino acids. Looked up from germline, CDR1 is MDHEN and CDR2 is SYDVKM. Trimming left V 4 bases short and J 6 bases short, with 19 bases between. The CDR3 is CASSSRRWQTSEQYF. Written as DNA, the CDR3 is TGTGCCAGCAGTTCCCGTCGGTGGCAGACTAGCGAGCAGTACTTC.

The table lists this clonotype with a few counts. The rearrangement joins TRBV4-1 to TRBJ1-1; D not resolved. This CDR3 has 15 amino acids. Per germline, CDR1 MGHRA and CDR2 YSYEKL. With 1 base removed from V and 8 bases from J, the gap between germline ends came to 17 bases. CDR3 coding DNA: TGCGCCAGCAGCCAAGGCGAGGATCCCCTGAGGGAAGCTTTCTTT. Its translation is CASSQGEDPLREAFF.

This clonotype was seen many times. CDR3 amino acids: CASSSPGARGNEKLFF. The CDR3 DNA reads TGTGCCAGCAGCTCACCCGGGGCCAGGGGTAATGAAAAACTGTTTTTT. The chain has TRBV7-6 and TRBJ1-4, with a weak D call TRBD1 (6 bases). The CDR3 has 16 amino acids. Germline assignment: CDR1 SGHVS and CDR2 FNYEAQ. V gave up 4 bases and J gave up 4 bases, with 16 bases separating them.

This clonotype was recorded only once. This chain connects TRBV13 to TRBJ2-7; D may correspond to TRBD1 or TRBD2 (5 bases each). Trimming pared 0 bases from V and 6 bases from J, leaving 9 bases between. This CDR3 has 13 amino acids. The germline V gene has CDR1 PRHDT and CDR2 FYEKMQ (reference sequence). The CDR3 nucleotides are TGTGCCAGCAGCTTAGGTCGGGGCGGCGAGCAGTACGTC. Translation: CASSLGRGGEQYV.

This clonotype has just a few counts. The V call is TRBV4-2, the J call TRBJ1-1; D gene uncertain. CDR3 size: 13 residues. V gave up 5 bases and J gave up 4 bases, with 11 bases separating them. Germline values: CDR1 LGHNA, CDR2 YNFKEQ. The DNA of the CDR3 is TGTGCCAGCAGCAGCGGGATGGCCACTGAAGCTTTCTTT. Amino acid sequence: CASSSGMATEAFF.

This clonotype was observed a handful of times. The chain couples TRBV30 to TRBJ2-7, with 7 bases lining up with TRBD1. This CDR3 is built from 16 residues. Germline V lookup: CDR1 GTSNPN, CDR2 SVGIG (reference sequence). The V segment lost 1 base and the J segment 0 bases; nucleotides outside the gene matches: 9. CDR3 sequence reads: CAWSAQGKNPSYEQYV. The CDR3 DNA follows: TGTGCCTGGAGTGCACAGGGGAAAAACCCCTCCTACGAGCAGTACGTC.

As for this clonotype: A read error is possible here, since a much larger clone lies one base away. This CDR3 is CASNQTSGPYNEQFF. DNA for the CDR3: TGTGCCAGCAACCAAACCTCTGGCCCCTACAATGAGCAGTTCTTC. The V call is TRBV13, the J call TRBJ2-1; D is ambiguous. V was clipped by 7 bases and J by 2 bases, with 15 bases between them. Germline CDR1 PRHDT, CDR2 FYEKMQ (reference sequence). CDR3 length: 15 amino acids.

The chain is built from TRBV20-1 and TRBJ1-1, with D unresolved. Germline loops: CDR1 DFQATT, CDR2 SNEGSKA (reference sequence). There are 10 residues in the CDR3. V lost 3 bases, J lost 5 bases, and 4 bases lay in between. The CDR3 sequence: CSARETEAFF. The CDR3 DNA reads as TGCAGTGCTAGGGAAACTGAAGCTTTCTTT.

This clonotype was counted ten times or more. This chain connects TRBV12-5 to TRBJ1-1; TRBD1 matches 8 bases. Germline V lookup: CDR1 LGHNT, CDR2 FRNRAP. The CDR3 consists of 18 residues. V lost 6 bases, J lost 3 bases, and 18 bases stayed unmatched. The CDR3, as DNA: TGTGCTAGTGGATTCTCCGGGACAGGACTACCCGATGACACTGAAGCTTTCTTT. This gives the protein CASGFSGTGLPDDTEAFF.

This clonotype was seen a few times. The chain joins TRBV20-1 to TRBJ2-1, with 7 bases matching TRBD2. Trimming removed 6 bases from V and 7 bases from J; junction bases left unmatched: 12. This CDR3 region has 14 residues. CDR1 and CDR2 from the germline V gene are DFQATT and SNEGSKA (reference sequence). CDR3 in amino acids: CSALLGHGGNEQFF. In nucleotides, the CDR3 is TGCAGTGCCCTGCTAGGTCACGGGGGGAATGAGCAGTTCTTC.

The chain joins TRBV2 to TRBJ2-7; 7 bases map to TRBD1. This CDR3 is 13 amino acids long. J was trimmed by 6 bases and V by 3 bases; bases with no gene match: 5. Per germline, CDR1 SNHLY and CDR2 FYNNEI. The CDR3 nucleotides are TGTGCCAGCAGTGAGACAGGGTTTCGCGAGCAGTACGTC. Encoded protein: CASSETGFREQYV.

This clonotype showed up many times. This rearrangement joins TRBV28 to TRBJ2-2; D is perhaps TRBD1 or TRBD2 (5 bases each). V gave up 7 bases and J gave up 7 bases, with 10 bases separating them. The length of the CDR3 is 12 residues. Germline assignment: CDR1 MDHEN and CDR2 SYDVKM. CDR3 DNA: TGTGCCAGCACCGAGGGGAGCGGGGAGCTGTTTTTT. It encodes CASTEGSGELFF.

The chain joins TRBV28 to TRBJ1-1; tentatively, D is TRBD1 (6 bases). The CDR3 runs 14 residues. Germline V gene data show CDR1 as MDHEN and CDR2 as SYDVKM. Trimming took off 5 bases at V and 1 base at J, with 11 bases between the two ends. DNA for the CDR3: TGTGCCAGCAGTACGGGACACCAGAACACTGAAGCTTTCTTT. This translates into CASSTGHQNTEAFF.

As concerns this clonotype: A much larger clone differs from this one at a single base, so this may be a read error. The chain has TRBV4-1 and TRBJ2-5, with 10 bases fitting TRBD2. Germline CDR1 MGHRA, CDR2 YSYEKL. V gave up 0 bases and J gave up 5 bases; unmatched junction bases: 12. The CDR3 contains 18 residues. Written as DNA, the CDR3 is TGCGCCAGCAGCCAAGATCAGAGTAGCGGGGGGCCTGGGGAGACCCAGTACTTC. It encodes CASSQDQSSGGPGETQYF.

This clonotype has at least ten counts. J is TRBJ1-2 and V is TRBV7-6, with 9 bases matching TRBD1. The J segment lost 4 bases and the V segment lost 1 base, leaving 1 base of the junction unmatched. Germline V gene lookup returns CDR1 SGHVS and CDR2 FNYEAQ. The CDR3 totals 14 residues. The CDR3 coding sequence is TGTGCCAGCAGCTTAGGGACAGGGGTCTATGGCTACACCTTC. This encodes CASSLGTGVYGYTF.

The rearrangement uses TRBV12-3 or TRBV12-4 and TRBJ2-1; 7 nucleotides align to TRBD1. CDR3 length: 16 amino acids. Germline trimming cut 8 bases from V and 6 bases from J; bases unmatched to any gene: 16. The CDR3 loop reads CASPSSLRGHRNEQFF. CDR3 bases: TGTGCCAGCCCCTCGTCCCTAAGGGGGCATCGCAATGAGCAGTTCTTC.

The V call is TRBV11-2, the J call TRBJ2-6; D not resolved. Germline CDR1 SGHAT, CDR2 FQNNGV. Deletions cut 3 bases from V and 2 bases from J, with 20 bases between. This CDR3 has 19 residues. CDR3 nucleotides: TGTGCCAGCAGCTTCCCTTTCGAGGAAGGTCGGACTGGGGCCAACGTCCTGACTTTC. Protein: CASSFPFEEGRTGANVLTF.

This clonotype occurred a few times. This sequence joins TRBV29-1 and TRBJ1-1; D is undetermined. The CDR3 spans 11 residues. CDR1 and CDR2 (germline): SQVTM, ANQGSEA. Trimming took off 5 bases at V and 2 bases at J, with 6 bases between the two ends. The CDR3 region is CSVSFNTEAFF. Here the CDR3 DNA reads TGCAGCGTTTCATTCAACACTGAAGCTTTCTTT.

This clonotype has a count of ten or more. CDR3 DNA: TGTGCCAGCAGCCAGTGGGGAGGGGGCAACACTGAAGCTTTCTTT. Its protein is CASSQWGGGNTEAFF. The rearrangement links TRBV7-8 to TRBJ1-1, with TRBD1 matching 7 bases. V shed 5 bases, J shed 2 bases, and the junction held 8 bases outside the gene matches. Germline V lookup: CDR1 SGHVS, CDR2 FQNEAQ. The CDR3 totals 15 residues. Using reference TRBV7-8 and TRBJ1-1 for the parts outside the CDR3, the full variable domain is GAGVSQSPRYKVAKRGQDVALRCDPISGHVSLFWYQQALGQGPEFLTYFQNEAQLDKSGLPSDRFFAERPEGSVSTLKIQRTQQEDSAVYLCASSQWGGGNTEAFFGQGTRLTVV.

This chain connects TRBV23-1 to TRBJ1-2; D gene unclear. TRBV23-1 is labeled an ORF, and its function is uncertain. The V and J ends lost 10 bases and 0 bases respectively, with 9 bases between them. CDR3 length: 12 residues. The CDR3 sequence is CAIDGSNYGYTF. The CDR3 DNA is TGCGCCATCGACGGATCTAACTATGGCTACACCTTC.

To note about this clonotype: With a much larger clone just one base away, this may be a read error. The chain is built from TRBV19 and TRBJ2-2, with D perhaps TRBD1 (5 bases). From germline, CDR1 is LNHDA and CDR2 SQIVND (reference sequence). The CDR3 totals 13 residues. Trimming cost V 8 bases and J 3 bases, with 10 bases left between them. The CDR3, as DNA: TGTGCCAGTGAGTGGGGCCACACCGGGGAGCTGTTTTTT. This encodes CASEWGHTGELFF. Full variable domain (missing parts from reference TRBV19 and TRBJ2-2): DGGITQSPKYLFRKEGQNVTLSCEQNLNHDAMYWYRQDPGQGLRLIYYSQIVNDFQKGDIAEGYSVSREKKESFPLTVTSAQKNPTAFYLCASEWGHTGELFFGEGSRLTVL.

J is TRBJ1-4 and V is TRBV5-4; 8 nucleotides agree with TRBD1. V gave up 4 bases and J gave up 8 bases; unmatched junction bases: 13. Germline V gives CDR1 SGHNT, CDR2 YYREEE (reference sequence). CDR3 length equals 16 residues. In nucleotides, the CDR3 is TGTGCCAGCAGCGTCTACAAAACAGGGGGAAACGAAAAACTGTTTTTT. It specifies CASSVYKTGGNEKLFF.

This clonotype appeared a few times. The gene calls are TRBV27 and TRBJ2-1; the D gene is possibly TRBD2 (6 bases). The V and J ends lost 3 bases and 0 bases respectively, with 9 bases between them. This CDR3 region has 15 residues. Germline V CDR1 and CDR2: MNHEY, SMNVEV (reference sequence). CDR3 coding DNA: TGTGCCAGCAGTTTGTTCGGGAGCTCCTACAATGAGCAGTTCTTC. Translated: CASSLFGSSYNEQFF.

The sample holds many counts of this clonotype. The chain couples TRBV7-2 to TRBJ2-2; 16 positions agree with TRBD2. The V gene's germline CDR1 is SGHTA and CDR2 FQGNSA. This CDR3 has 20 residues. The V segment lost 3 bases and the J segment 3 bases; nucleotides outside the gene matches: 10. The CDR3 DNA sequence: TGTGCCAGCAGCTTTTTGATTCCGGGACTAGCGGGGGGGCACACCGGGGAGCTGTTTTTT. The encoded protein is CASSFLIPGLAGGHTGELFF.

This clonotype was recorded many times. The V and J genes are TRBV6-2 or TRBV6-3 and TRBJ2-1, with 9 bases aligning to TRBD2. With 6 bases clipped from V and 8 bases from J, the junction kept 17 bases outside the gene matches. The CDR3 covers 17 residues. Germline V lookup: CDR1 MNHEY, CDR2 SVGEGT. The CDR3 region is CASSPDTAGGLYDEQFF. The DNA for the CDR3 is TGTGCCAGCAGCCCCGATACGGCGGGGGGGCTGTACGATGAGCAGTTCTTC.

This clonotype has just a few counts. The gene calls are TRBV29-1 and TRBJ1-1, with D unresolved. CDR3 length equals 13 residues. CDR1 SQVTM and CDR2 ANQGSEA come from the germline V gene. V lost 4 bases, J lost 4 bases, and 13 bases lay in between. CDR3 in DNA: TGCAGCGTTGGTGGCAGCAGTGCCACTGAAGCTTTCTTT. Amino acid sequence: CSVGGSSATEAFF. Full variable domain (missing parts from reference TRBV29-1 and TRBJ1-1): SAVISQKPSRDICQRGTSLTIQCQVDSQVTMMFWYRQQPGQSLTLIATANQGSEATYESGFVIDKFPISRPNLTFSTLTVSNMSPEDSSIYLCSVGGSSATEAFFGQGTRLTVV.

This clonotype was observed a handful of times. The CDR3 sequence is CASRAGTARSPLHF. DNA for the CDR3: TGTGCCAGCAGAGCCGGGACAGCCCGATCACCCCTCCACTTT. This chain links TRBV28 with TRBJ1-6, with 7 bases aligning to TRBD1. Germline V gene sequence: CDR1 MDHEN, CDR2 SYDVKM. J was trimmed by 10 bases and V by 6 bases; bases with no gene match: 9. The CDR3 consists of 14 residues.

This clonotype was found a few times. The V gene is TRBV6-2 or TRBV6-3, the J gene TRBJ2-7; D call uncertain. Germline V CDR1 and CDR2: MNHEY, SVGEGT. Trimming pared 7 bases from V and 5 bases from J, leaving 18 bases between. The CDR3 runs to 14 residues. The CDR3, as DNA: TGTGCCAGCACCGTATCCCCGACAATCAACGAGCAGTACGTC. Its protein product is CASTVSPTINEQYV.

This clonotype was recorded a few times. The chain joins TRBV6-2 or TRBV6-3 to TRBJ1-6; TRBD1 might be the D (5 bases). Germline lookup yields CDR1 MNHEY and CDR2 SVGEGT. V was pared by 7 bases and J by 0 bases, with 7 bases between. The CDR3 has 14 amino acids. As DNA, the CDR3 is TGTGCCAGCATGGGGCCCTCCTATAATTCACCCCTCCACTTT. As protein: CASMGPSYNSPLHF.

The chain uses TRBV18 and TRBJ1-1, with D uncertain. Trimming left V 5 bases short and J 4 bases short, with 14 bases between. This CDR3 has 14 amino acids. Germline loops: CDR1 KGHSH, CDR2 LQKENI. CDR3: CASSVGQIGTEAFF. CDR3 nucleotide sequence: TGTGCCAGCTCAGTTGGGCAGATTGGCACTGAAGCTTTCTTT.